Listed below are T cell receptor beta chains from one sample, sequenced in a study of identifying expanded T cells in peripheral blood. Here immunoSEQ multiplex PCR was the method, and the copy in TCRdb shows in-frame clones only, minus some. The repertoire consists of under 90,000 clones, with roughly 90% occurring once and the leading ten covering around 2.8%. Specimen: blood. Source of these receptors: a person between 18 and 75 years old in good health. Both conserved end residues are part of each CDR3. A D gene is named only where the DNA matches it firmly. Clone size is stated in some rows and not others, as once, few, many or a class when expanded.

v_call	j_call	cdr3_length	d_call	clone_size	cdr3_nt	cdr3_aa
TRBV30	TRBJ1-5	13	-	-	TGTGCCTGGAGTGTCCGGCAGGATCAGCCCCAGCATTTT	CAWSVRQDQPQHF
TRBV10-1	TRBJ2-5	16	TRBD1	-	TGCGCCAGCAGTGTTGCCACGGACAGGGGCCAAGAGACCCAGTACTTC	CASSVATDRGQETQYF
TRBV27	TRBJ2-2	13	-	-	TGTGCCAGCAGTCGAGGGTATACCGGGGAGCTGTTTTTT	CASSRGYTGELFF
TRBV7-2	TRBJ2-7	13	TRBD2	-	TGTGCCAGCAGCCCCACTAGCGAGCGCGAGCAGTACTTC	CASSPTSEREQYF
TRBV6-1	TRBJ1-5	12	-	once	TGTGCCAGCAGTGCGGTAGGTCAGCCCCAGCATTTT	CASSAVGQPQHF
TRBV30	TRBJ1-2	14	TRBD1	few	TGTGCCTTGAACGAACCGGGACAGGGACGTGGCTACACCTTC	CALNEPGQGRGYTF
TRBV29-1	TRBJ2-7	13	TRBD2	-	TGCAGCGTCCGGACTAGCGGGGTCTACGAGCAGTACTTC	CSVRTSGVYEQYF
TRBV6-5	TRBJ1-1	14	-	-	TGTGCCAGCAGTTACACGCGCCAGAACACTGAAGCTTTCTTT	CASSYTRQNTEAFF
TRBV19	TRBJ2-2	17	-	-	TGTGCCAGTAGTATGAATCCCGGGACATCCCACACCGGGGAGCTGTTTTTT	CASSMNPGTSHTGELFF
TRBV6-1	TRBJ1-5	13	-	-	TGTGCCAGTCTACAGGGTCTCGGGCAGCCCCAGCATTTT	CASLQGLGQPQHF
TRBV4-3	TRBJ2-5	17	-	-	TGCGCCAGCAGCCAAGATTGGGGGGGCCCGAGGGAAGAGACCCAGTACTTC	CASSQDWGGPREETQYF
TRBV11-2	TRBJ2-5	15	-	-	TGTGCCAGCAGCTCCTTATCCGGGACATTTGAGACCCAGTACTTC	CASSSLSGTFETQYF
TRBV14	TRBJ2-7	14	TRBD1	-	TGTGCCAGCAGCCAAGGGACAGGGGTGCGCGAGCAGTACTTC	CASSQGTGVREQYF
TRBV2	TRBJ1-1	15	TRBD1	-	TGTGCCAGCACCGAAACAGGGGCCGTGAACACTGAAGCTTTCTTT	CASTETGAVNTEAFF
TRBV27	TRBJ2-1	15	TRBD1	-	TGTGCCAGCAGTCCCCGGACAGGACCCTTCAATGAGCAGTTCTTC	CASSPRTGPFNEQFF
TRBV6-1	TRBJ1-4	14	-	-	TGTGCCAGCAATCTAGGCAGTTCTAATGAAAAACTGTTTTTT	CASNLGSSNEKLFF
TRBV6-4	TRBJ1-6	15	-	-	TGTGCCAGCAGTGAACGGGGCGCCGATAATTCACCCCTCCACTTT	CASSERGADNSPLHF
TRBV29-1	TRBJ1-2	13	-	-	TGCAGCGTTCAGGGAGGGGGAGGGTATGGCTACACCTTC	CSVQGGGGYGYTF
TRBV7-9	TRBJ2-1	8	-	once	TGTGCCAGCAGTGTTCCAGTCTTC	CASSVPVF
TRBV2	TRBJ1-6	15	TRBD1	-	TGTGCCAGCAGTGAAAGACAGGGTTCAAATTCACCCCTCCACTTT	CASSERQGSNSPLHF
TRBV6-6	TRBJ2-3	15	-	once	TGTGCCAGCAGTTACTCGAAGGGTGTAACAGATACGCAGTATTTT	CASSYSKGVTDTQYF
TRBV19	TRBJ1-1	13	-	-	TGTGCCAGTTTAGACAGAGGCGGCACTGAAGCTTTCTTT	CASLDRGGTEAFF
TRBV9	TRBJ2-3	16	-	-	TGTGCCAGCAGCGTAGATCGCCCAACTAGCACAGATACGCAGTATTTT	CASSVDRPTSTDTQYF
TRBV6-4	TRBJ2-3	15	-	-	TGTGCCAGCAGTGACCCGGACAGAGGCACAGATACGCAGTATTTT	CASSDPDRGTDTQYF
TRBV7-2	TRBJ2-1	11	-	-	TGTGCCAGTCAGGAGACCAATGAGCAGTTCTTC	CASQETNEQFF
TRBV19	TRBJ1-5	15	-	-	TGTGCCAGTAGTATGAAAAGGGGCTCCAATCAGCCCCAGCATTTT	CASSMKRGSNQPQHF
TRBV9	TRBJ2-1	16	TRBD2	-	TGTGCCAGCAGCGGACGAGGGACTAGCTGGCGCAATGAGCAGTTCTTC	CASSGRGTSWRNEQFF
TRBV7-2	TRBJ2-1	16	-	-	TGTGCCAGCAGCCCTCTACCGGGTGTCTCCTACAATGAGCAGTTCTTC	CASSPLPGVSYNEQFF
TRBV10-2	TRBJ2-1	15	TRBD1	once	TGCGCCAGCACCCCGACAGGGGGCTCCTACAATGAGCAGTTCTTC	CASTPTGGSYNEQFF
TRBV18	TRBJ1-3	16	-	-	TGTGCCAGCTCACCTTATGCGCGGGACGAAGGAAACACCATATATTTT	CASSPYARDEGNTIYF
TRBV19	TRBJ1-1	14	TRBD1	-	TGTGCCAGTAGCTCAGGGGGCAGAGTCACTGAAGCTTTCTTT	CASSSGGRVTEAFF
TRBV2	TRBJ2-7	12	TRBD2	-	TGTGCCAGCAGTGGTCAAGCGGGAAGGGAGTACTTC	CASSGQAGREYF
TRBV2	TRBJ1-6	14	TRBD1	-	TGTGCCAGTACGCCGGGACAGGGCGTTATAACCCTCCACTTT	CASTPGQGVITLHF
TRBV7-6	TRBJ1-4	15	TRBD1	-	TGTGCCAGCAGCTCCGAGGGACAGCCTAATGAAAAACTGTTTTTT	CASSSEGQPNEKLFF
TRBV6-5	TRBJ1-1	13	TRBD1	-	TGTGCCAGCAGTCCGAGACAGGGACCTGGAGCTTTCTTT	CASSPRQGPGAFF
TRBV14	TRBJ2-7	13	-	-	TGTGCCAGTCAGACAGTTTTCGGCAGCGAGCAGTACTTC	CASQTVFGSEQYF
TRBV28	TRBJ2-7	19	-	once	TGTGCCAGCAGCGAATCATTTAGACCCCGACCGGGACTCAAATACGAGCAGTACTTC	CASSESFRPRPGLKYEQYF
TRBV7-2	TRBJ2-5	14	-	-	TGTGCCAGCAGCTTAGCGTTGGCAGACGGGACCCAGTACTTC	CASSLALADGTQYF
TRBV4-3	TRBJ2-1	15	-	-	TGCGCCAGCAGCCAAGTCCTCACCTATTACAATGAGCAGTTCTTC	CASSQVLTYYNEQFF
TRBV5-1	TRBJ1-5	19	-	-	TGCGCCAGCAGCTTGGCCGGTGGGGAGGCCTACTATAGCAATCAGCCCCAGCATTTT	CASSLAGGEAYYSNQPQHF
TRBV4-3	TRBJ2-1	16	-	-	TGCGCCAGCAGCCAGGCCGTAGCGCAAACCTACAATGAGCAGTTCTTC	CASSQAVAQTYNEQFF
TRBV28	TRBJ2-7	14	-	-	TGTGCCAGCACGGTGTCTGGGATTATCTACGAGCAGTACTTC	CASTVSGIIYEQYF
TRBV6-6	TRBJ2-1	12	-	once	TGTGCCAGCAGCGTACAGGGTTATGAGCAGTTCTTC	CASSVQGYEQFF
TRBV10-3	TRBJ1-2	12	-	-	TGTGCCATCAGTGCTCAGGGTTCGAGCTACACCTTC	CAISAQGSSYTF
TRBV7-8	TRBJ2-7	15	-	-	TGTGCCAGCAGCTTACAGCCAGCGGACTCCTACGAGCAGTACTTC	CASSLQPADSYEQYF
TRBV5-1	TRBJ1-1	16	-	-	TGCGCCAGCAGCTTCGGCAGGGCCGGCATGAACACTGAAGCTTTCTTT	CASSFGRAGMNTEAFF
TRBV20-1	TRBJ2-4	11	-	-	TGCAGTGCTCCCCTCTTAAACATTCAGTACTTC	CSAPLLNIQYF
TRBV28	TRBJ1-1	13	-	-	TGTGCCAGCAGGGGAAACATGAACACTGAAGCTTTCTTT	CASRGNMNTEAFF
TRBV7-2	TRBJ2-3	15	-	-	TGTGCCAGCAGCTTAGTTGGAAGGGGCACAGATACGCAGTATTTT	CASSLVGRGTDTQYF
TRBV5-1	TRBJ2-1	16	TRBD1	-	TGCGCCAGCAGCTTGAGAGGGACAGGGCTTATCAATGAGCAGTTCTTC	CASSLRGTGLINEQFF
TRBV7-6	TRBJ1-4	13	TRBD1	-	TGTGCCAGCAGCTCACCTTCTGCGGGACAGCTGTTTTTT	CASSSPSAGQLFF
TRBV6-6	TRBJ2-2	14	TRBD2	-	TGTGCCAGCAGTTATAGCGGGAGTTCCGGGGAGCTGTTTTTT	CASSYSGSSGELFF
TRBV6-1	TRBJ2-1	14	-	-	TGTGCCAGCTACCCGAGCGGCCTCTACAATGAGCAGTTCTTC	CASYPSGLYNEQFF
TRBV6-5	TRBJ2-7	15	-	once	TGTGCCAGCAGTTACGATCAGGGATCCCTCTACGAGCAGTACTTC	CASSYDQGSLYEQYF
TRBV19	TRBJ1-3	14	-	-	TGTGCCAGTAGTGATCAGGTCGCTGGAAACACCATATATTTT	CASSDQVAGNTIYF